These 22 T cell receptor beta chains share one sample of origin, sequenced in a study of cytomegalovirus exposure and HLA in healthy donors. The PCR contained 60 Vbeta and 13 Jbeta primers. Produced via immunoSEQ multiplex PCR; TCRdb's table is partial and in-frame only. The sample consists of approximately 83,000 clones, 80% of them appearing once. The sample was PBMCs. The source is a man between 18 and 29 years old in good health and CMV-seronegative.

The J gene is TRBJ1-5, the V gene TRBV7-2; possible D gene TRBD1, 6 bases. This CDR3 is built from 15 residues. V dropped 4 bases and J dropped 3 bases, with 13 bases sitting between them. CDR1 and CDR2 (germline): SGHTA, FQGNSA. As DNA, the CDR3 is TGTGCCAGCAGCTCCATAGCAGGGGCCAATCAGCCCCAGCATTTT. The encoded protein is CASSSIAGANQPQHF.

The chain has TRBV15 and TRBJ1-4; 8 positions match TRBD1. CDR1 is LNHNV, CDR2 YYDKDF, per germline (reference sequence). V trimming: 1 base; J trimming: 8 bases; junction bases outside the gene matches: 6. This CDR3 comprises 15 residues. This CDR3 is CATSRATGVTEKLFF. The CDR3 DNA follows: TGTGCCACCAGCAGAGCGACAGGGGTGACAGAAAAACTGTTTTTT.

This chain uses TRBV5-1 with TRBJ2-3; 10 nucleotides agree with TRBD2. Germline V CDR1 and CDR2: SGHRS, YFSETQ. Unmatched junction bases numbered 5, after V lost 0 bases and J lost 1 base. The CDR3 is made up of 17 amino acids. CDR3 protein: CASSLAHLAGGTDTQYF. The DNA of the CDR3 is TGCGCCAGCAGCTTGGCCCACCTAGCGGGGGGCACAGATACGCAGTATTTT.

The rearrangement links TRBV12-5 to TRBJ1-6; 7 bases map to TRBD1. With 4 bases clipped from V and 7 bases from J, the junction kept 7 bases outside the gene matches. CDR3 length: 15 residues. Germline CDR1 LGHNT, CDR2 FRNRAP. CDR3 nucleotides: TGTGCTAGTGGTTCTGCCGGGACAGACAATTCACCCCTCCACTTT. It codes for CASGSAGTDNSPLHF.

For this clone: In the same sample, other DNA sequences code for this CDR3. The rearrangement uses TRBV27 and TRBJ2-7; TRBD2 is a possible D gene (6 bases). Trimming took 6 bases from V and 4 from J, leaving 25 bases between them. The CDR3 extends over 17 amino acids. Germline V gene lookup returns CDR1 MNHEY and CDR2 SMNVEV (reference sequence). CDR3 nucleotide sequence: TGTGCCAGCAGACCATTTGGCGGGGCAGGGTTTAGATACGAGCAGTACTTC. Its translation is CASRPFGGAGFRYEQYF.

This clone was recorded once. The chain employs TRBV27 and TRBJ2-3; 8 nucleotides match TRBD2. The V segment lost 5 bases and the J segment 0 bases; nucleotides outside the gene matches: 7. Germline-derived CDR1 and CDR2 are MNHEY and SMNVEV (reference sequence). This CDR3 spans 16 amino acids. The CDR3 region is CASSPGLAASTDTQYF. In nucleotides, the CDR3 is TGTGCCAGCAGTCCTGGACTAGCTGCTAGCACAGATACGCAGTATTTT.

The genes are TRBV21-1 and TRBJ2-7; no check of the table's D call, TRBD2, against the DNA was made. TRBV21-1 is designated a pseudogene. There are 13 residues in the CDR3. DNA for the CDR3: TGTGCCAGCAACACCTCCACTAAAAAGGAGCAGTACTTC. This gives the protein CASNTSTKKEQYF.

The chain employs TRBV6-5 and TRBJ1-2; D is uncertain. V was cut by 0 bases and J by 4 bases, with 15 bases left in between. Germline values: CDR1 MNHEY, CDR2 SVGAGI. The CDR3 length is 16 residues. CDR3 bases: TGTGCCAGCAGTTACTCCACCGCATACCTGAGCTATGGCTACACCTTC. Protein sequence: CASSYSTAYLSYGYTF.

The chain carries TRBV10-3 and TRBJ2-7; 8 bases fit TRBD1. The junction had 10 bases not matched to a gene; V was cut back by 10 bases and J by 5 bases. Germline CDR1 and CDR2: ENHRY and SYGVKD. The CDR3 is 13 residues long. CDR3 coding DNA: TGTGCCAGTACAGGGGGGTGGGGGGACGAGCAGTACTTC. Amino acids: CASTGGWGDEQYF.

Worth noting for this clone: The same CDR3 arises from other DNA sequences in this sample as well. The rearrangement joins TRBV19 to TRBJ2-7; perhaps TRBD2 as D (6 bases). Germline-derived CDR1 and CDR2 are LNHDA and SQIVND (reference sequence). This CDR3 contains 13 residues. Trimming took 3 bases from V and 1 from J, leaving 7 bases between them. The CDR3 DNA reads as TGTGCCAGTAGTATCGGGGGTTCCTACGAGCAGTACTTC. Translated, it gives CASSIGGSYEQYF.

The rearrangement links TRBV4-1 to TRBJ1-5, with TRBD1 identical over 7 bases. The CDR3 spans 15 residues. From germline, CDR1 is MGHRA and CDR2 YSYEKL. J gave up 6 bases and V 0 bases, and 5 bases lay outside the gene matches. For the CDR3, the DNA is TGCGCCAGCAGCCAAGACAGGGGGGTTGCTCAGCCCCAGCATTTT. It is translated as CASSQDRGVAQPQHF.

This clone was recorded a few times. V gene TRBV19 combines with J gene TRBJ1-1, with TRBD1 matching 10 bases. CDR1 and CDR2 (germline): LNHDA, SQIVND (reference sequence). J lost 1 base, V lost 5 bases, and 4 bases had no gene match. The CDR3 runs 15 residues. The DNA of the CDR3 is TGTGCCAGTAGTTGGACAGGGGGGGCGAACACTGAAGCTTTCTTT. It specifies CASSWTGGANTEAFF.

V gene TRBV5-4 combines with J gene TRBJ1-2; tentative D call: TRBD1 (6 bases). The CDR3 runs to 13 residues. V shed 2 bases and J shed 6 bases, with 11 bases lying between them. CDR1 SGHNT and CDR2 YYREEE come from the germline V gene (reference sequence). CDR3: CASSFSGGHGYTF. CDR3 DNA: TGTGCCAGCAGCTTTTCCGGGGGGCATGGCTACACCTTC.

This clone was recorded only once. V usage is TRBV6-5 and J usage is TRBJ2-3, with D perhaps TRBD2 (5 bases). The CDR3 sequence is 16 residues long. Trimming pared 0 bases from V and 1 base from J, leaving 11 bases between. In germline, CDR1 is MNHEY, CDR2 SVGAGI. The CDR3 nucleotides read TGTGCCAGCAGTTACTCGAAAGCGGTGGGCACAGATACGCAGTATTTT. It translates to CASSYSKAVGTDTQYF.

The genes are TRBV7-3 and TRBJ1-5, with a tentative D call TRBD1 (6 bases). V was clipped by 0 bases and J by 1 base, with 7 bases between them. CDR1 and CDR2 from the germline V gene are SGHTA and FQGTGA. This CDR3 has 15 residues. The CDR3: CASSLTGGSNQPQHF. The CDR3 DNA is TGTGCCAGCAGCTTAACAGGGGGAAGCAATCAGCCCCAGCATTTT.

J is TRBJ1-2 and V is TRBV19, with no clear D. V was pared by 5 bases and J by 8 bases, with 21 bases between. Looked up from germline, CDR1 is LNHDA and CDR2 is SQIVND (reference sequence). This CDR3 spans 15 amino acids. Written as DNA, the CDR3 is TGTGCCAGTAGTCCCTCGTTTGTGTCGCAGTGGGGCTACACCTTC. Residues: CASSPSFVSQWGYTF.

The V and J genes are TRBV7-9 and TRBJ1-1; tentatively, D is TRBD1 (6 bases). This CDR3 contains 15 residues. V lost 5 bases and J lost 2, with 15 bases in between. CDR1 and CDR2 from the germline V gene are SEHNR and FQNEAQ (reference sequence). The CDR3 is CASSLVAGENTEAFF. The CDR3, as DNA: TGTGCCAGCAGCCTGGTGGCAGGGGAAAACACTGAAGCTTTCTTT.

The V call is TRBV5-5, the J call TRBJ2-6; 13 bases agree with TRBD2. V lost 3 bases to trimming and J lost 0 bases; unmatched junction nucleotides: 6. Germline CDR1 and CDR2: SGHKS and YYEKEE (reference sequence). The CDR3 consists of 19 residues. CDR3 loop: CASSSRTSGGLSGANVLTF. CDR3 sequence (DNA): TGTGCCAGCAGCTCCCGGACTAGCGGGGGTCTCTCTGGGGCCAACGTCCTGACTTTC. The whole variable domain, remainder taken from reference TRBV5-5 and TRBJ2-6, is DAGVTQSPTHLIKTRGQQVTLRCSPISGHKSVSWYQQVLGQGPQFIFQYYEKEERGRGNFPDRFSARQFPNYSSELNVNALLLGDSALYLCASSSRTSGGLSGANVLTFGAGSRLTVL.

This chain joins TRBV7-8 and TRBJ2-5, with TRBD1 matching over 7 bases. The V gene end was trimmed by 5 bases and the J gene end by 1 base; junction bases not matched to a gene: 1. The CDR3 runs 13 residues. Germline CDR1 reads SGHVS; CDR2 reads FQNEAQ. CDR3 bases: TGTGCCAGCAGCCGGGACAGCCAAGAGACCCAGTACTTC. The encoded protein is CASSRDSQETQYF.

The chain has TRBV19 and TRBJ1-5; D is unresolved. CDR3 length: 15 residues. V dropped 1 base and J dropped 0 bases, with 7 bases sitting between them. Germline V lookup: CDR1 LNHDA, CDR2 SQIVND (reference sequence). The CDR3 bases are TGTGCCAGTAGTATAGTCTCCTATAGCAATCAGCCCCAGCATTTT. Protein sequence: CASSIVSYSNQPQHF.

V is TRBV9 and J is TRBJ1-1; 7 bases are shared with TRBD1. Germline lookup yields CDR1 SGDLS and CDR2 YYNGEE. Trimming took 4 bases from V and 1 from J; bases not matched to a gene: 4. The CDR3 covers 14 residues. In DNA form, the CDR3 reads TGTGCCAGCAGCAAGGGACAGCCGAACACTGAAGCTTTCTTT. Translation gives CASSKGQPNTEAFF.

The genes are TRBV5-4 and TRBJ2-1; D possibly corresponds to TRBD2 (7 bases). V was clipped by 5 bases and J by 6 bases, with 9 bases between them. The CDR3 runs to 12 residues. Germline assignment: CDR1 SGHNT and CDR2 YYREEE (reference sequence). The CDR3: CASRGGANEQFF. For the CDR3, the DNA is TGTGCCAGCAGGGGGGGGGCCAATGAGCAGTTCTTC.